Below are 9 T cell receptor beta chains sequenced from a single sample in a study of blood T cell repertoires in COVID-19. Using immunoSEQ multiplex PCR, the repertoire was profiled, and TCRdb retains in-frame clones only, with some absent. The sample yields roughly 310,000 clones, 75% to 90% seen once. The sequenced material came from PBMCs or T cells enriched from blood (not recorded which). These receptors originate from a woman in her forties who had recovered from COVID-19.

This rearrangement joins TRBV7-8 to TRBJ2-1; D gene ambiguous. V shed 1 base and J shed 3 bases, with 10 bases lying between them. This CDR3 region has 15 residues. Per germline, CDR1 SGHVS and CDR2 FQNEAQ. The CDR3 nucleotides read TGTGCCAGCAGCTTAGTGCAGGCTAACTACAATGAGCAGTTCTTC. Amino acids: CASSLVQANYNEQFF.

The chain joins TRBV2 to TRBJ2-7, with 10 bases matching TRBD1. Per the germline V gene, CDR1 is SNHLY and CDR2 is FYNNEI. J lost 0 bases, V lost 6 bases, and 5 bases had no gene match. The CDR3 sequence is 15 residues long. The CDR3 reads CASSVGQGGSYEQYF. For the CDR3, the DNA is TGTGCCAGCAGCGTTGGACAGGGGGGCTCCTACGAGCAGTACTTC. The entire variable domain, with the rest obtained from reference TRBV2 and TRBJ2-7, is as follows: EPEVTQTPSHQVTQMGQEVILRCVPISNHLYFYWYRQILGQKVEFLVSFYNNEISEKSEIFDDQFSVERPDGSNFTLKIRSTKLEDSAMYFCASSVGQGGSYEQYFGPGTRLTVT.

The chain carries TRBV11-3 and TRBJ1-1; no clear D. The CDR3 has 13 amino acids. Germline assignment: CDR1 SGHNT and CDR2 YENEEA. Trimming took 1 base from V and 8 from J, leaving 11 bases between them. For the CDR3, the DNA is TGTGCCAGCAGCTTAGTCATCTCAGAAGAAGCTTTCTTT. Amino acid sequence: CASSLVISEEAFF.

This chain links TRBV18 with TRBJ2-1; D uncertain. Germline values: CDR1 KGHSH, CDR2 LQKENI. The CDR3 loop spans 12 amino acids. With 2 bases removed from V and 7 bases from J, the gap between germline ends came to 6 bases. The CDR3 DNA sequence: TGTGCCAGCTCACCAATGAGGAATGAGCAGTTCTTC. It encodes CASSPMRNEQFF.

The rearrangement links TRBV5-1 to TRBJ2-1; 14 nucleotides match TRBD2. This CDR3 is built from 17 residues. Trimming took 2 bases from V and 9 from J; bases not matched to a gene: 10. Germline assignment: CDR1 SGHRS and CDR2 YFSETQ. The CDR3: CASSFSGLAGVRGEQFF. The DNA for the CDR3 is TGCGCCAGCAGCTTCTCGGGACTAGCGGGAGTACGGGGTGAGCAGTTCTTC.

V and J are TRBV6-5 and TRBJ1-2, with D possibly TRBD1 on 6 matching bases. Germline values: CDR1 MNHEY, CDR2 SVGAGI. V lost 6 bases and J 0 bases, leaving 11 bases between the germline ends. The CDR3 extends over 14 amino acids. For the CDR3, the DNA is TGTGCCAGCAGCCGGGACAAAGCTAACTATGGCTACACCTTC. This sequence encodes CASSRDKANYGYTF.

Only one count was recorded for this clone. The chain recombines TRBV4-3 with TRBJ1-2, with TRBD1 matching 8 bases. Germline CDR1 LGHNA, CDR2 YSLEER. The CDR3 loop spans 14 amino acids. Trimming at V came to 8 bases and at J to 1 base, leaving 6 bases not matched to a gene. Here the CDR3 reads CASSRTGSNYGYTF. Here the CDR3 DNA reads TGCGCCAGCTCACGGACAGGGAGTAACTATGGCTACACCTTC.

This chain's CDR3 is CATSPQGKGEAFF. The DNA for the CDR3 is TGTGCCACCAGTCCACAGGGGAAAGGTGAAGCTTTCTTT. This chain joins TRBV24-1 and TRBJ1-1; 7 bases line up with TRBD1. Germline V gene data show CDR1 as KGHDR and CDR2 as SFDVKD. This CDR3 is 13 amino acids long. Unmatched junction bases numbered 7, after V lost 6 bases and J lost 7 bases.

The V call is TRBV5-1, the J call TRBJ2-1, with 10 bases aligning to TRBD1. The length of the CDR3 is 17 residues. Germline loops: CDR1 SGHRS, CDR2 YFSETQ. Unmatched junction bases numbered 15, after V lost 3 bases and J lost 9 bases. CDR3 DNA sequence: TGCGCCAGCAGCTACGGAACCGGGACAGGGGTAATCGGTGAGCAGTTCTTC. Translating it yields CASSYGTGTGVIGEQFF. Drawing the rest from reference TRBV5-1 and TRBJ2-1, the complete variable domain is KAGVTQTPRYLIKTRGQQVTLSCSPISGHRSVSWYQQTPGQGLQFLFEYFSETQRNKGNFPGRFSGRQFSNSRSEMNVSTLELGDSALYLCASSYGTGTGVIGEQFFGPGTRLTVL.